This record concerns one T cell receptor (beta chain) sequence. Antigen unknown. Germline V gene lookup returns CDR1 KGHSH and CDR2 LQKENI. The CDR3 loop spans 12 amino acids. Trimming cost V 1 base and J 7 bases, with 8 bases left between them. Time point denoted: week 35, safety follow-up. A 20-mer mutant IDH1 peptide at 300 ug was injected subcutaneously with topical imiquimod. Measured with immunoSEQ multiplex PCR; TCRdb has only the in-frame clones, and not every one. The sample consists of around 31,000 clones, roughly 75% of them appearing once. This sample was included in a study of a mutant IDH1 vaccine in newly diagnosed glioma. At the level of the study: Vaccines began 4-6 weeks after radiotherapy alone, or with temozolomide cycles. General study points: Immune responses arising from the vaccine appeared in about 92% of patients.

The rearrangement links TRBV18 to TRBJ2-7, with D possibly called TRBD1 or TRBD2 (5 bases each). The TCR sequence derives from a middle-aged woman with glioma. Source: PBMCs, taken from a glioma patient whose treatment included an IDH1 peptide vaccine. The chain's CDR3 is CASSPQGEEQYF. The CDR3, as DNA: TGTGCCAGCTCACCACAAGGGGAGGAGCAGTACTTC. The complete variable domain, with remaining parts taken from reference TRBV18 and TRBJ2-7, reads NAGVMQNPRHLVRRRGQEARLRCSPMKGHSHVYWYRQLPEEGLKFMVYLQKENIIDESGMPKERFSAEFPKEGPSILRIQQVVRGDSAAYFCASSPQGEEQYFGPGTRLTVT.